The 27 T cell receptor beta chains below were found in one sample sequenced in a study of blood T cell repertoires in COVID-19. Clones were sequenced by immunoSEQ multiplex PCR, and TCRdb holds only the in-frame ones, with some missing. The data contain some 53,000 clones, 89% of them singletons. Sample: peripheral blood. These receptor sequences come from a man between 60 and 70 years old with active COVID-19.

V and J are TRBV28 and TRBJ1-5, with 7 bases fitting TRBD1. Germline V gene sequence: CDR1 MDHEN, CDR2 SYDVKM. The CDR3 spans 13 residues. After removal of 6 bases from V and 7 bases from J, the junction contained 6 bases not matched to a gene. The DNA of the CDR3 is TGTGCCAGCAGAGGACAGGCGGACCAGCCCCAGCATTTT. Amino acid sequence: CASRGQADQPQHF. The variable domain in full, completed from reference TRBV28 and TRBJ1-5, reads DVKVTQSSRYLVKRTGEKVFLECVQDMDHENMFWYRQDPGLGLRLIYFSYDVKMKEKGDIPEGYSVSREKKERFSLILESASTNQTSMYLCASRGQADQPQHFGDGTRLSIL.

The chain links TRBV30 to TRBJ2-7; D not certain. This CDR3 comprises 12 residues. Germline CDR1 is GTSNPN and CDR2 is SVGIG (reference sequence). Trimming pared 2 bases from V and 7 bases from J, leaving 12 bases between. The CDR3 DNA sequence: TGTGCCTGGAGTAGACATAAAAGTGAGCAGTACTTC. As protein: CAWSRHKSEQYF.

The CDR3: CASSLGPAGRGYEQFF. The CDR3 DNA follows: TGTGCCAGCAGCTTAGGCCCAGCGGGAAGGGGGTATGAGCAGTTCTTC. This sequence joins TRBV11-3 and TRBJ2-1, with TRBD2 as a possible D gene (7 bases). The ends were cut back, 1 base at V and 8 bases at J, with 18 bases in the middle. This CDR3 comprises 16 residues. Per germline, CDR1 SGHNT and CDR2 YENEEA.

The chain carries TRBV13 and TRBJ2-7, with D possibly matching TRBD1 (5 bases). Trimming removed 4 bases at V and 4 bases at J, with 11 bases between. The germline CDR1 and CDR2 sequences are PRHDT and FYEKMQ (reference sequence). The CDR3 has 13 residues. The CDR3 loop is CASSSSRVYEQYF. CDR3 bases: TGTGCCAGCAGCTCATCCAGGGTTTACGAGCAGTACTTC.

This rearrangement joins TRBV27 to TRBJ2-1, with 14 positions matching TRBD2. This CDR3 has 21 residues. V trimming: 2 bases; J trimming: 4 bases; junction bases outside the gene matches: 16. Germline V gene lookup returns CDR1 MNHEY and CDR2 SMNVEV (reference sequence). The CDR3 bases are TGTGCCAGCAGTTTAAGGGCCACGGGACTAGCGGGAGTGAGGTCGTACAATGAGCAGTTCTTC. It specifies CASSLRATGLAGVRSYNEQFF.

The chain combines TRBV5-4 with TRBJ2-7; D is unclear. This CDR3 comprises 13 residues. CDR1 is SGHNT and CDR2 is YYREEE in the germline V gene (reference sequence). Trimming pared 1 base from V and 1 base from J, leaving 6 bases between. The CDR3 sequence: CASSLPESYEQYF. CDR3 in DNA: TGTGCCAGCAGCTTGCCGGAGTCCTACGAGCAGTACTTC.

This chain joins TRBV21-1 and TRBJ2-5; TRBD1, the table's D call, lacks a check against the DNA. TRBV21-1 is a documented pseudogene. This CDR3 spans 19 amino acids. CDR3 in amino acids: CASSKALGQGADVYETQYF. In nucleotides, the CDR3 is TGTGCCAGCAGCAAAGCACTAGGACAGGGGGCGGATGTGTACGAGACCCAGTACTTC.

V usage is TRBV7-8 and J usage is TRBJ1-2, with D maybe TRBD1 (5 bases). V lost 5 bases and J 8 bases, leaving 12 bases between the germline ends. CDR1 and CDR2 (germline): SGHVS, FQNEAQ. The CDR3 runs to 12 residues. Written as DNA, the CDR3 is TGTGCCAGCAGCCCGGAATACAGGGGCTACACCTTC. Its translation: CASSPEYRGYTF.

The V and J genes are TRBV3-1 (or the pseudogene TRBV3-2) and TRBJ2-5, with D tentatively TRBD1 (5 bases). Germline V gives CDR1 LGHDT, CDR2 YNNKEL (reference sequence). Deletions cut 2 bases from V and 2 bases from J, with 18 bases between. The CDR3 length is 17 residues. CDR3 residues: CASSQKISTEIQETQYF. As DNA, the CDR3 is TGTGCCAGCAGCCAAAAAATTTCGACAGAGATACAAGAGACCCAGTACTTC.

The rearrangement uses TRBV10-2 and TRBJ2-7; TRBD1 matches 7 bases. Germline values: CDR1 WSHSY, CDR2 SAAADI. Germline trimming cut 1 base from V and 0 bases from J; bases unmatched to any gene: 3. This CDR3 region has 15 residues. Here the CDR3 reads CASSELDRLSYEQYF. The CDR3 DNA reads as TGCGCCAGCAGTGAGTTGGACAGGCTCTCCTACGAGCAGTACTTC.

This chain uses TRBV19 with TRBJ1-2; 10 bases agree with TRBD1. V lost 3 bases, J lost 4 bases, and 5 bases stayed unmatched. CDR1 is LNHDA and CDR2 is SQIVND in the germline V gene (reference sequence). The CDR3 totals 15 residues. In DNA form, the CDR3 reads TGTGCCAGTAGTATCTGGGACAGGGGTCTCTATGGCTACACCTTC. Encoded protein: CASSIWDRGLYGYTF.

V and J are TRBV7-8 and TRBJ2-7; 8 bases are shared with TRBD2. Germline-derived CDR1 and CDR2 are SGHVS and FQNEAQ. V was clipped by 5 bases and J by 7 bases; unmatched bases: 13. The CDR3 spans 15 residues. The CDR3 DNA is TGTGCCAGCAGCCCTAATCCGGGGGGGGGCGGAGAGCAGTACTTC. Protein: CASSPNPGGGGEQYF.

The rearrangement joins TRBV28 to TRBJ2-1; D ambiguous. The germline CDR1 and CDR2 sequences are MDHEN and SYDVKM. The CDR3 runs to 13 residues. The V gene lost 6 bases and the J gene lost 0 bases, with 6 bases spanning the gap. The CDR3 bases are TGTGCCAGCAGAGAGAGCTCCTACAATGAGCAGTTCTTC. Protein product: CASRESSYNEQFF.

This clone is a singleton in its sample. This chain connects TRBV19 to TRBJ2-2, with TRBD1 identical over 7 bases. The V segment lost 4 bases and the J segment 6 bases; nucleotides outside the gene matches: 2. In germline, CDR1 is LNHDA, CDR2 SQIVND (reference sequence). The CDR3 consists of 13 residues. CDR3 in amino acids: CASSRGGPGELFF. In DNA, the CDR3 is TGTGCCAGTAGTAGAGGGGGCCCCGGGGAGCTGTTTTTT.

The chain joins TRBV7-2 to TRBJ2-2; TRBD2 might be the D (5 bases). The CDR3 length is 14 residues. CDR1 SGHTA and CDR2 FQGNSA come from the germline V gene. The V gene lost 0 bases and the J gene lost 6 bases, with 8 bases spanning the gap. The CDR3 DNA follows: TGTGCCAGCAGCTTAGCGGGAGTATCCGGGGAGCTGTTTTTT. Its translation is CASSLAGVSGELFF.

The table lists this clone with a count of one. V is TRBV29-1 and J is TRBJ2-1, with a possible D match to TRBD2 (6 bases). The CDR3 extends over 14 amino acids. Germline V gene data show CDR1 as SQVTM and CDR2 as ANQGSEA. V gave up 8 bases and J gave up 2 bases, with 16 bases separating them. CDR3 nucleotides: TGCAGCTCTGCGCCGGGGACTCCCTACAATGAGCAGTTCTTC. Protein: CSSAPGTPYNEQFF.

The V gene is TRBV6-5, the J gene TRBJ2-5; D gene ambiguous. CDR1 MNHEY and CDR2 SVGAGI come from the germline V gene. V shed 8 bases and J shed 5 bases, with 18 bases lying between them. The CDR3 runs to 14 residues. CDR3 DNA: TGTGCCAGCCACCTGTTGGCAGGCTTTGAGACCCAGTACTTC. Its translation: CASHLLAGFETQYF.

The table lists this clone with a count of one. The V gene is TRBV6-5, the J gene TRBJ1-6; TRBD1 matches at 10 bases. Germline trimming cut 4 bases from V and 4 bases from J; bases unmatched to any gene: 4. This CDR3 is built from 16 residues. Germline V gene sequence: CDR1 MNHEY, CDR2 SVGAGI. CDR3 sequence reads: CASSSRTGGYNSPLHF. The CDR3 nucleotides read TGTGCCAGCAGTTCTCGGACAGGGGGATATAATTCACCCCTCCACTTT.

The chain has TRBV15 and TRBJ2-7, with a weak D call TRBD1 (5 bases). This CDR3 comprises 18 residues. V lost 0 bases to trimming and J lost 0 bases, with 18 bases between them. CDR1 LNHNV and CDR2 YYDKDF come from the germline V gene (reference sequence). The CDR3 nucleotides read TGTGCCACCAGCAGAGATGGCTATGCAAGGCAGGGCTCCTACGAGCAGTACTTC. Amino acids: CATSRDGYARQGSYEQYF.

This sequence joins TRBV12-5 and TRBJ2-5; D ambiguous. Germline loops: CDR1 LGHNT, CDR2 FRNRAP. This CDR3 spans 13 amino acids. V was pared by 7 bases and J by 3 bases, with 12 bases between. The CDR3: CASAPRSKETQYF. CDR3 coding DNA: TGTGCTAGTGCTCCCCGGAGCAAAGAGACCCAGTACTTC.

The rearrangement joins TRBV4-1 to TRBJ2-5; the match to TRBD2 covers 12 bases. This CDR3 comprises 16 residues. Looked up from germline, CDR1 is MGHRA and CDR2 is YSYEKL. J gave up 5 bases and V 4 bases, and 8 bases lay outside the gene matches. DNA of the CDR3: TGCGCCAGCAGCCGACGGACTAGCGGGATTGGGGAGACCCAGTACTTC. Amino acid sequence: CASSRRTSGIGETQYF.

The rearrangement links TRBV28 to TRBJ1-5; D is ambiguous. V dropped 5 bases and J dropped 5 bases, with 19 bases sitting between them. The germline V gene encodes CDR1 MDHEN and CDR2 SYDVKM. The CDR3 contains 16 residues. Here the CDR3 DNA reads TGTGCCAGCAGTCAACTCGATCGACTATCAGATCAGCCCCAGCATTTT. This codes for CASSQLDRLSDQPQHF.

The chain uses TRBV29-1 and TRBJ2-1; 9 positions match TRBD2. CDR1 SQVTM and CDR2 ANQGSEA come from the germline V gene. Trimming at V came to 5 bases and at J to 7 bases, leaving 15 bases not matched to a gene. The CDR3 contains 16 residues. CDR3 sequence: CSVTGGSGSLLNEQFF. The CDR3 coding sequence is TGCAGCGTTACCGGGGGTAGCGGGAGTCTTCTGAATGAGCAGTTCTTC.

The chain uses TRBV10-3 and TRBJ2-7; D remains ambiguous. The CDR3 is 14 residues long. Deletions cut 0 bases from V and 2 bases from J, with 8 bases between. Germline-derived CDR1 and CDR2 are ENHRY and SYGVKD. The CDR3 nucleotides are TGTGCCATCAGTGAGTCTGGAGCAACCTACGAGCAGTACTTC. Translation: CAISESGATYEQYF.

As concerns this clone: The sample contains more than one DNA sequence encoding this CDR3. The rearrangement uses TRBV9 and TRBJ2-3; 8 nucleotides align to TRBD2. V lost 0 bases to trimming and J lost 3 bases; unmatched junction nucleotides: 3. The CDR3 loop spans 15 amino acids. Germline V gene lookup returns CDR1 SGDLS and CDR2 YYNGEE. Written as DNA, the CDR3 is TGTGCCAGCAGCGTAGCTAGCGGGCCAACAGATACGCAGTATTTT. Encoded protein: CASSVASGPTDTQYF.

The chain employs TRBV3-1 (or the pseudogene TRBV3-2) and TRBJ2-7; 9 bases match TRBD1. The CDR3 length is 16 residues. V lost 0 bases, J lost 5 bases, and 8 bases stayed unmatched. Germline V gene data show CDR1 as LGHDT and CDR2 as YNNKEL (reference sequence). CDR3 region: CASSQDSGQGRNEQYF. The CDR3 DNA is TGTGCCAGCAGCCAAGATTCGGGACAGGGTCGCAACGAGCAGTACTTC.

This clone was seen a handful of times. CDR3 residues: CASSFLSVSGNTIYF. The CDR3 DNA follows: TGTGCCAGCAGCTTCCTAAGTGTCTCTGGAAACACCATATATTTT. The chain has TRBV13 and TRBJ1-3, with no clear D. From germline, CDR1 is PRHDT and CDR2 FYEKMQ (reference sequence). V lost 3 bases, J lost 0 bases, and 9 bases lay in between. CDR3 length: 15 amino acids.